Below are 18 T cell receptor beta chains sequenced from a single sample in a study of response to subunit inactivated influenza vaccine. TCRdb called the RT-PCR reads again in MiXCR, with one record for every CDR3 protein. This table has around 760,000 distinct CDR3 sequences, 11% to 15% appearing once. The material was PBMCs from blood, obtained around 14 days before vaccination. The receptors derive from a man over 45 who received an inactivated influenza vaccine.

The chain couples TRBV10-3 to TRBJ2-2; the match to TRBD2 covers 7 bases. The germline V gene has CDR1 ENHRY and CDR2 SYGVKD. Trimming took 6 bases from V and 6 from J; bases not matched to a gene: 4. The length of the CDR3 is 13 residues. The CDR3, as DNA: TGTGCCATCAGCCGGGGGGTCCCCGGGGAGCTGTTTTTT. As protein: CAISRGVPGELFF.

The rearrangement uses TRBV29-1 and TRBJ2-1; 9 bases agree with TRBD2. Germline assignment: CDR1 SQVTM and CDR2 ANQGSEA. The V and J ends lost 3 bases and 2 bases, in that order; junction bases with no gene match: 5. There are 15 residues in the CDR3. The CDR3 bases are TGCAGCGTTGAGGGTAGCGGGAGCGCCTACAATGAGCAGTTCTTC. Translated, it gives CSVEGSGSAYNEQFF.

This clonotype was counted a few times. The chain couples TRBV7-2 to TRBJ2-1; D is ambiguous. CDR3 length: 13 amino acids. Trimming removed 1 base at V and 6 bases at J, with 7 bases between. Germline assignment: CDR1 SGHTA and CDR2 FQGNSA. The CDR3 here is CASSLGQRNEQFF. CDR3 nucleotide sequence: TGTGCCAGCAGCTTAGGCCAGCGCAATGAGCAGTTCTTC.

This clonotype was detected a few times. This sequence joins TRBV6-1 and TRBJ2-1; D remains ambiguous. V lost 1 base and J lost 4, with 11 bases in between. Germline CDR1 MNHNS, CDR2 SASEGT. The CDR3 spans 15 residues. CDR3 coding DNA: TGTGCCAGCAGTGAAGGGGCGGAAAGTTACAATGAGCAGTTCTTC. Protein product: CASSEGAESYNEQFF.

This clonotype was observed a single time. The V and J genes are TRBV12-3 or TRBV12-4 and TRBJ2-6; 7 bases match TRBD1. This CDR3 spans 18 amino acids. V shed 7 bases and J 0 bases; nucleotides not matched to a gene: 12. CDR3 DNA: TGTGCCAGCACCGGGGACAGCTCGTTAAACTCTGGGGCCAACGTCCTGACTTTC. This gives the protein CASTGDSSLNSGANVLTF.

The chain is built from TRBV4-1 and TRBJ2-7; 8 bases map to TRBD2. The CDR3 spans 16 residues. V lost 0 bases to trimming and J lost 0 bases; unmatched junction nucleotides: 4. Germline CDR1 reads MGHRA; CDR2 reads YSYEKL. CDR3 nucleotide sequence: TGCGCCAGCAGCCAAGAGGGGAGCGGGGGCTCCTACGAGCAGTACTTC. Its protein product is CASSQEGSGGSYEQYF.

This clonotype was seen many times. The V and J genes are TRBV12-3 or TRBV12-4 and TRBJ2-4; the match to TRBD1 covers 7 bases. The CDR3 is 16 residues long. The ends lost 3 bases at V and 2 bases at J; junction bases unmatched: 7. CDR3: CASSFVAGGSKNIQYF. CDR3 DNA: TGTGCCAGCAGTTTTGTGGCAGGGGGATCCAAAAACATTCAGTACTTC.

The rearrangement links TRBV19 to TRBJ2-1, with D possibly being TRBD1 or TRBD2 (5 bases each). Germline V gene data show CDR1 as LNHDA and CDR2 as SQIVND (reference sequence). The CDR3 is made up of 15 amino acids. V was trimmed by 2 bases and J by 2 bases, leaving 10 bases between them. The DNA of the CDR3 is TGTGCCAGTAGTATATTGAGGGGAGCCTACAATGAGCAGTTCTTC. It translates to CASSILRGAYNEQFF.

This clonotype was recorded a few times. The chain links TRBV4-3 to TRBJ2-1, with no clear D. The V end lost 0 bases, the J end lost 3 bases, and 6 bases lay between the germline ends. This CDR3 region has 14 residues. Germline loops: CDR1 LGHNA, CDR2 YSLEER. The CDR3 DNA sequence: TGCGCCAGCAGCCAAGATAGGAACTACAATGAGCAGTTCTTC. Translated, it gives CASSQDRNYNEQFF.

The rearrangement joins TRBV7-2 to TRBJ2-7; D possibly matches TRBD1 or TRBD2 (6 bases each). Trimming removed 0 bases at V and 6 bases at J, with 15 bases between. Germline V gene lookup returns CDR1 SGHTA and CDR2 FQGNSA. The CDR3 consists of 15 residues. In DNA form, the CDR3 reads TGTGCCAGCAGCTTAGCGCCTGGGGGGCTCCCCGAGCAGTACTTC. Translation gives CASSLAPGGLPEQYF.

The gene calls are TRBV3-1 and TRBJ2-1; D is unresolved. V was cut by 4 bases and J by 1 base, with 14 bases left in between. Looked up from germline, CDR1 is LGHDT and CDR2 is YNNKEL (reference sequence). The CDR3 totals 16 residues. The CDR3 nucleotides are TGTGCCAGCAGCCCTTCCGGAATAGGATCCTACAATGAGCAGTTCTTC. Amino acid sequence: CASSPSGIGSYNEQFF.

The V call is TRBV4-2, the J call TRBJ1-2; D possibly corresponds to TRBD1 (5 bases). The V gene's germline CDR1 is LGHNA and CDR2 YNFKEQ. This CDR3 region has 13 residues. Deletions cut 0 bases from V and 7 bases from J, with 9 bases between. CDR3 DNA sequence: TGTGCCAGCAGCCAAGATGGGCAGGGTGGCTACACCTTC. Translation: CASSQDGQGGYTF.

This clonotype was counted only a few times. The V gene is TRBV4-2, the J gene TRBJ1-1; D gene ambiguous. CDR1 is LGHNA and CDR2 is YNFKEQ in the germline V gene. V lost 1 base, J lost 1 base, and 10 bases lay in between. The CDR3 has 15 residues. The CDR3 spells CASSQGKTRNTEAFF. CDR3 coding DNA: TGTGCCAGCAGCCAAGGGAAGACAAGGAACACTGAAGCTTTCTTT.

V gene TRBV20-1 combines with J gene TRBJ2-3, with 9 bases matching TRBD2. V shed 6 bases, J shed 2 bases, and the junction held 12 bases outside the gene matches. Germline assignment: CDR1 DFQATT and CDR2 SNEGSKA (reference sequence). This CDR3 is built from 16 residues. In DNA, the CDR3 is TGCAGTGCGAGCCCCAGCGGGAGGCGTCTCACAGATACGCAGTATTTT. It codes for CSASPSGRRLTDTQYF.

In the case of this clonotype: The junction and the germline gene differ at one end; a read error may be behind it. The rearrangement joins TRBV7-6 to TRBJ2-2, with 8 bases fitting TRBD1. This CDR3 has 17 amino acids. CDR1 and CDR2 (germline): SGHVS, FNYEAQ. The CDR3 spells CGSSLALQGAVTGELFF. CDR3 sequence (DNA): TGTGGCAGCAGCTTAGCGCTGCAGGGGGCCGTTACCGGGGAGCTGTTTTTT. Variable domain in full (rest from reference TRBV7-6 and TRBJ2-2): GAGVSQSPRYKVTKRGQDVALRCDPISGHVSLYWYRQALGQGPEFLTYFNYEAQQDKSGLPNDRFSAERPEGSISTLTIQRTEQRDSAMYRCGSSLALQGAVTGELFFGEGSRLTVL.

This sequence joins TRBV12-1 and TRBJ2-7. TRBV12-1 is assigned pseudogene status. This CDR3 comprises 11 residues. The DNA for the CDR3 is TGTGCCAGCAGCTTTGGATTTGAGCAGTACTTC. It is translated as CASSFGFEQYF.

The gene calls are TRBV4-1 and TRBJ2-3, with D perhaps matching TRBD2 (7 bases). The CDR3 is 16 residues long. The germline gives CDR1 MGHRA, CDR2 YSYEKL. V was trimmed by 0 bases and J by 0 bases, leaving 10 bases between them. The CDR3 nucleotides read TGCGCCAGCAGCCAAGATGGGGGGGCTAGCACAGATACGCAGTATTTT. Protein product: CASSQDGGASTDTQYF.

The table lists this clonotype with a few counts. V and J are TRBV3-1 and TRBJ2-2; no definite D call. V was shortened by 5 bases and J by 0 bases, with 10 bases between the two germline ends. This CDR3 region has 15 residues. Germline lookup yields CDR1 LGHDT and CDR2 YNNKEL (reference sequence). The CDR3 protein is CASSRTLANTGELFF. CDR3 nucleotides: TGTGCCAGCAGCAGAACACTGGCGAACACCGGGGAGCTGTTTTTT.